Below are 10 T cell receptor beta chains sequenced from a single sample in a study of glioma-infiltrating T cells after dendritic cell vaccination. Time point denoted: after dendritic cell vaccination, including at tumor progression/relapse. Sequenced by immunoSEQ multiplex PCR; TCRdb stores in-frame clones only, minus some. The top ten hold around 8.5% of the sample, which has tens of thousands of clones, around 85% seen once. Here the sequenced sample was blood, taken after dendritic cell vaccination. These receptors all stem from a human donor with glioblastoma.

The chain employs TRBV7-6 and TRBJ2-1; 9 positions agree with TRBD2. Unmatched junction bases numbered 11, after V lost 1 base and J lost 7 bases. The germline V gene has CDR1 SGHVS and CDR2 FNYEAQ. CDR3 length equals 17 residues. DNA of the CDR3: TGTGCCAGCAGCTTAGTAGTTAGCGGGAGTGTGGGTAATGAGCAGTTCTTC. Translation: CASSLVVSGSVGNEQFF.

This chain links TRBV7-9 with TRBJ2-5, with 9 nucleotides matching TRBD2. The CDR3 runs 16 residues. Germline trimming cut 5 bases from V and 4 bases from J; bases unmatched to any gene: 11. Germline assignment: CDR1 SEHNR and CDR2 FQNEAQ (reference sequence). The CDR3 DNA sequence: TGTGCCAGCAGCAGTAGCGGGGGCGCGAGGATAGAGACCCAGTACTTC. The encoded protein is CASSSSGGARIETQYF.

This clone was seen more than once but under ten times. The rearrangement joins TRBV4-3 to TRBJ1-1; TRBD1 might be the D (5 bases). In germline, CDR1 is LGHNA, CDR2 YSLEER. Trimming cost V 4 bases and J 1 base, with 7 bases left between them. The CDR3 has 13 amino acids. The CDR3 loop reads CASSLDRNTEAFF. The CDR3 DNA sequence: TGCGCCAGCAGCCTCGACAGGAACACTGAAGCTTTCTTT.

This clone showed up just a few times. The junction departs from germline at one end; a sequencing error may be responsible. The chain employs TRBV11-2 and TRBJ2-7; 8 bases map to TRBD1. This CDR3 comprises 14 residues. Germline CDR1 and CDR2: SGHAT and FQNNGV. Written as DNA, the CDR3 is TGCGCCAGCAGCCAAGGTGGACAGGGATACGAGCAGTACTTC. Translating gives CASSQGGQGYEQYF.

The rearrangement uses TRBV19 and TRBJ2-1; D is perhaps TRBD1 (6 bases). Germline CDR1 is LNHDA and CDR2 is SQIVND (reference sequence). The CDR3 has 14 residues. Trimming cost V 7 bases and J 1 base, with 11 bases left between them. CDR3 nucleotide sequence: TGTGCCAGTACCCTGGACAGTTCCTACAATGAGCAGTTCTTC. It translates to CASTLDSSYNEQFF.

The chain links TRBV28 to TRBJ2-2; D is possibly TRBD2 (5 bases). The germline V and J ends were trimmed by 6 bases and 3 bases, with 14 bases remaining between them. Germline CDR1 MDHEN, CDR2 SYDVKM. This CDR3 has 15 residues. CDR3 in amino acids: CASRAEDLYTGELFF. CDR3 nucleotides: TGTGCCAGCAGAGCCGAGGACTTATACACCGGGGAGCTGTTTTTT. The variable domain in full, completed from reference TRBV28 and TRBJ2-2, reads DVKVTQSSRYLVKRTGEKVFLECVQDMDHENMFWYRQDPGLGLRLIYFSYDVKMKEKGDIPEGYSVSREKKERFSLILESASTNQTSMYLCASRAEDLYTGELFFGEGSRLTVL.

The table lists this clone with a count of one. The chain combines TRBV11-2 with TRBJ1-1, with D possibly being TRBD1 (5 bases). The V gene's germline CDR1 is SGHAT and CDR2 FQNNGV. This CDR3 is 14 amino acids long. V was clipped by 6 bases and J by 1 base, with 12 bases between them. The CDR3 DNA sequence: TGTGCCAGCAGACTTAATCAGGGGAACACTGAAGCTTTCTTT. It encodes CASRLNQGNTEAFF.

The CDR3 protein is CASRQIRNTEAFF. The CDR3, as DNA: TGTGCCAGCCGACAGATAAGGAACACTGAAGCTTTCTTT. The V and J genes are TRBV2 and TRBJ1-1; D perhaps matches TRBD1 (5 bases). This CDR3 spans 13 amino acids. Germline CDR1 SNHLY, CDR2 FYNNEI. The ends were cut back, 8 bases at V and 1 base at J, with 11 bases in the middle.

The chain has TRBV15 and TRBJ1-2; TRBD1 might be the D (6 bases). V lost 0 bases to trimming and J lost 7 bases, with 9 bases between them. The CDR3 is 13 residues long. The germline CDR1 and CDR2 sequences are LNHNV and YYDKDF (reference sequence). In DNA, the CDR3 is TGTGCCACCAGCAGAGATGAAGGGGGTGGCTACACCTTC. This sequence encodes CATSRDEGGGYTF.

The chain carries TRBV19 and TRBJ1-6, with 10 positions matching TRBD1. Germline trimming cut 6 bases from V and 2 bases from J; bases unmatched to any gene: 7. The length of the CDR3 is 17 residues. Germline values: CDR1 LNHDA, CDR2 SQIVND (reference sequence). The CDR3 reads CASSGGQGTPYNSPLHF. The CDR3 coding sequence is TGTGCCAGTAGCGGGGGACAGGGGACCCCCTATAATTCACCCCTCCACTTT.